This T cell receptor beta chain was identified during a study of cytomegalovirus exposure and HLA in healthy donors. A multiplex PCR was run with 60 Vbeta primers and 13 Jbeta primers. Clones were read by immunoSEQ multiplex PCR, and TCRdb kept only the in-frame ones, dropping some. In the table there are 100,000 to 120,000 clones, more than 80% of which are singletons. V shed 0 bases and J 3 bases; nucleotides not matched to a gene: 5. Per germline, CDR1 SGHAT and CDR2 FQNNGV. This CDR3 region has 15 residues. The receptor was derived from a man younger than 35 in good health and CMV-seronegative. This rearrangement joins TRBV11-2 to TRBJ2-7, with 7 nucleotides matching TRBD1. The sequenced material came from PBMCs. The CDR3 protein is CASSLELGDSYEQYF. The CDR3 DNA sequence: TGTGCCAGCAGCTTAGAGTTAGGGGACAGCTACGAGCAGTACTTC.